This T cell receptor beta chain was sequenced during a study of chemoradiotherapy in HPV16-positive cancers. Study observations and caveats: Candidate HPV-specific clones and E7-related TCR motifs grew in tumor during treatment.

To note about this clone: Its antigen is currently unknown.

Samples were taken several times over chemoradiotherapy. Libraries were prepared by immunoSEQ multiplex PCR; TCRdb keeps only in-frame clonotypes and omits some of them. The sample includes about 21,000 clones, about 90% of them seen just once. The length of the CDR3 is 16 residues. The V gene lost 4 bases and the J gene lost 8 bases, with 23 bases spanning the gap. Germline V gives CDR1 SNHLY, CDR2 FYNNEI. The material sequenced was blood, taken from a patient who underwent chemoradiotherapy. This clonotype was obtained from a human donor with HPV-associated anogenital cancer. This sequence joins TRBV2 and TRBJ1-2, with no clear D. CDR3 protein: CASSGGLGSFGIGYTF. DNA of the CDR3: TGTGCCAGCAGTGGTGGTCTTGGGTCTTTCGGCATCGGCTACACCTTC.